A single sample gave rise to the 19 T cell receptor beta chains below, sequenced in a study of CD8 T cells in Susac syndrome. Roughly 0.45 to 1 ug RNA was reverse transcribed with random hexamers. MiXCR, run by TCRdb on the immunoSEQ multiplex PCR reads, gives a single entry per CDR3 protein. The sample records about 300,000 distinct CDR3 sequences, about nine tenths being singletons. Sequenced input: CD8+ T cells from PBMCs. The receptors were gathered from a human donor with multiple sclerosis.

This rearrangement joins TRBV7-9 to TRBJ2-3; the D is unclear. The CDR3 contains 11 residues. Trimming pared 8 bases from V and 6 bases from J, leaving 9 bases between. Germline CDR1 SEHNR, CDR2 FQNEAQ (reference sequence). The CDR3 region has the DNA TGTGCCAGCGACCCTGGGGATACGCAGTATTTT. As protein: CASDPGDTQYF.

The V and J genes are TRBV2 and TRBJ2-7, with TRBD1 matching 7 bases. CDR1 and CDR2 (germline): SNHLY, FYNNEI. V lost 10 bases to trimming and J lost 1 base; unmatched junction nucleotides: 4. The length of the CDR3 is 12 residues. This CDR3 is CATSGGSYEQYF. The CDR3 nucleotides read TGTGCCACCTCAGGGGGATCCTACGAGCAGTACTTC.

The rearrangement joins TRBV28 to TRBJ2-1, with D uncertain. The length of the CDR3 is 15 residues. The V and J ends lost 2 bases and 8 bases respectively, with 16 bases between them. Germline CDR1 and CDR2: MDHEN and SYDVKM. DNA for the CDR3: TGTGCCAGCAGTTTAAGTCACCCTGGTATAGATGAGCAGTTCTTC. The encoded protein is CASSLSHPGIDEQFF.

This chain uses TRBV6-2 or TRBV6-3 with TRBJ2-1, with D tentatively TRBD1 (5 bases). The CDR3 has 12 amino acids. Trimming took 8 bases from V and 6 from J, leaving 11 bases between them. From germline, CDR1 is MNHEY and CDR2 SVGEGT. CDR3: CASAWGPNEQFF. The CDR3 nucleotides read TGTGCCAGCGCCTGGGGCCCCAATGAGCAGTTCTTC.

This clonotype was detected only once. The chain links TRBV25-1 to TRBJ1-4; D might be TRBD1 (6 bases). Trimming removed 1 base at V and 7 bases at J, with 10 bases between. This CDR3 is 14 amino acids long. Germline V lookup: CDR1 MGHDK, CDR2 SYGVNS. The CDR3 bases are TGTGCCAGCAGTGAATCCCGGGGGCCTGAAAAACTGTTTTTT. Encoded protein: CASSESRGPEKLFF.

The chain has TRBV4-1 and TRBJ1-3; a weak D match, TRBD1 (6 bases). Trimming took 4 bases from V and 7 from J, leaving 14 bases between them. The CDR3 is 14 residues long. Germline V gene data show CDR1 as MGHRA and CDR2 as YSYEKL. CDR3 DNA: TGCGCCAGCAGCCCGGGACACGGTGGGAACACCATATATTTT. Residues: CASSPGHGGNTIYF.

This chain connects TRBV7-2 to TRBJ2-7, with TRBD1 identical over 7 bases. Germline CDR1 reads SGHTA; CDR2 reads FQGNSA. J was trimmed by 2 bases and V by 1 base; bases with no gene match: 11. CDR3 size: 17 residues. CDR3 loop: CASSLGVPGQWAYEQYF. In nucleotides, the CDR3 is TGTGCCAGCAGCTTAGGAGTCCCGGGACAGTGGGCCTACGAGCAGTACTTC. The full variable domain, in which reference TRBV7-2 and TRBJ2-7 provide the parts outside the CDR3, is GAGVSQSPSNKVTEKGKDVELRCDPISGHTALYWYRQSLGQGLEFLIYFQGNSAPDKSGLPSDRFSAERTGGSVSTLTIQRTQQEDSAVYLCASSLGVPGQWAYEQYFGPGTRLTVT.

The genes are TRBV24-1 and TRBJ2-2; no reliable D call. CDR1 KGHDR and CDR2 SFDVKD come from the germline V gene. The CDR3 has 15 amino acids. Trimming cost V 0 bases and J 3 bases, with 7 bases left between them. The CDR3 bases are TGTGCCACCAGTGATTTGCGCACAGACACCGGGGAGCTGTTTTTT. It codes for CATSDLRTDTGELFF.

CDR3 sequence: CASSSPDGLAGGYNEQFF. DNA of the CDR3: TGTGCCAGCAGTTCTCCTGATGGACTAGCGGGAGGGTACAATGAGCAGTTCTTC. V gene TRBV7-4 combines with J gene TRBJ2-1, with TRBD2 matching over 15 bases. This CDR3 has 18 amino acids. The V gene's germline CDR1 is SGHVT and CDR2 SQSDAQ. Unmatched junction bases numbered 10, after V lost 6 bases and J lost 4 bases.

This rearrangement joins TRBV9 to TRBJ2-5; D possibly uses TRBD1 or TRBD2 (5 bases each). The CDR3 is 14 residues long. Germline CDR1 reads SGDLS; CDR2 reads YYNGEE. V shed 0 bases and J shed 1 base, with 7 bases lying between them. CDR3 protein: CASSVGGRQETQYF. The CDR3 DNA reads as TGTGCCAGCAGCGTAGGGGGACGCCAAGAGACCCAGTACTTC. Using reference TRBV9 and TRBJ2-5 for the parts outside the CDR3, the full variable domain is DSGVTQTPKHLITATGQRVTLRCSPRSGDLSVYWYQQSLDQGLQFLIQYYNGEERAKGNILERFSAQQFPDLHSELNLSSLELGDSALYFCASSVGGRQETQYFGPGTRLLVL.

For this clonotype: Sequence at one end of the junction differs from germline and may be a read error. V usage is TRBV4-1 and J usage is TRBJ2-7; D possibly corresponds to TRBD1 (6 bases). Germline V gives CDR1 MGHRA, CDR2 YSYEKL. The CDR3 covers 14 residues. The CDR3 protein is CATSPGQSSYEQYF. The CDR3 coding sequence is TGCGCCACCAGCCCTGGACAGTCTTCCTACGAGCAGTACTTC.

The rearrangement joins TRBV20-1 to TRBJ2-7; tentatively, D is TRBD1 (6 bases). The CDR3 loop spans 14 amino acids. CDR1 is DFQATT, CDR2 SNEGSKA, per germline (reference sequence). The germline V and J ends were trimmed by 6 bases and 1 base, with 16 bases remaining between them. The CDR3, as DNA: TGCAGTGCCACTGGGACATTAAAATCCTACGAGCAGTACTTC. Protein: CSATGTLKSYEQYF.

The CDR3 region is CSAREVQETQYF. In DNA, the CDR3 is TGCAGTGCTAGAGAGGTTCAAGAGACCCAGTACTTC. The chain uses TRBV20-1 and TRBJ2-5; D is unresolved. The CDR3 is 12 amino acids. Trimming removed 0 bases from V and 2 bases from J, with 4 bases in between. Germline V gene lookup returns CDR1 DFQATT and CDR2 SNEGSKA (reference sequence).

CDR3 amino acids: CSARDPGGEAGNTIYF. In nucleotides, the CDR3 is TGCAGTGCTAGAGACCCAGGGGGCGAAGCTGGAAACACCATATATTTT. This chain joins TRBV20-1 and TRBJ1-3; 8 nucleotides match TRBD1. V was pared by 0 bases and J by 2 bases, with 6 bases of the junction left unmatched. Looked up from germline, CDR1 is DFQATT and CDR2 is SNEGSKA (reference sequence). This CDR3 is built from 16 residues.

The CDR3 sequence: CASSYINTDTQYF. CDR3 coding DNA: TGTGCCAGCAGTTACATAAACACAGATACGCAGTATTTT. The genes are TRBV6-2 or TRBV6-3 and TRBJ2-3, with unresolved D. V lost 2 bases and J 2 bases, leaving 5 bases between the germline ends. The CDR3 contains 13 residues. Germline V gene sequence: CDR1 MNHEY, CDR2 SVGEGT.

This chain joins TRBV11-2 and TRBJ2-4, with D perhaps TRBD1 (5 bases). Trimming cost V 4 bases and J 2 bases, with 15 bases left between them. CDR1 SGHAT and CDR2 FQNNGV come from the germline V gene. CDR3 length: 16 residues. CDR3 nucleotide sequence: TGTGCCAGCAGCTGGCCCAAGACAGCTACCAAAAACATTCAGTACTTC. Its protein product is CASSWPKTATKNIQYF.

The rearrangement links TRBV13 to TRBJ2-2; the match to TRBD1 covers 11 bases. V was pared by 5 bases and J by 5 bases, with 1 base of the junction left unmatched. The CDR3 has 14 amino acids. CDR1 is PRHDT and CDR2 is FYEKMQ in the germline V gene (reference sequence). The CDR3 coding sequence is TGTGCCAGCAGCCGGGACAGGGGGACCGGGGAGCTGTTTTTT. Translated, it gives CASSRDRGTGELFF.

This clonotype was counted a single time. The genes are TRBV10-3 and TRBJ2-5; D perhaps matches TRBD2 (5 bases). Germline V gene data show CDR1 as ENHRY and CDR2 as SYGVKD. This CDR3 region has 14 residues. V lost 8 bases to trimming and J lost 6 bases, with 19 bases between them. This CDR3 reads CAIRNGEGGQTQYF. CDR3 nucleotides: TGTGCCATCCGAAATGGTGAGGGCGGCCAGACCCAGTACTTC.

The rearrangement uses TRBV27 and TRBJ2-1, with TRBD1 matching over 8 bases. The junction had 11 bases not matched to a gene; V was cut back by 0 bases and J by 4 bases. Germline V gives CDR1 MNHEY, CDR2 SMNVEV (reference sequence). This CDR3 has 18 residues. The CDR3, as DNA: TGTGCCAGCAGTTTATCGATTGTGGGCAGGGGGCCATACAATGAGCAGTTCTTC. Encoded protein: CASSLSIVGRGPYNEQFF.